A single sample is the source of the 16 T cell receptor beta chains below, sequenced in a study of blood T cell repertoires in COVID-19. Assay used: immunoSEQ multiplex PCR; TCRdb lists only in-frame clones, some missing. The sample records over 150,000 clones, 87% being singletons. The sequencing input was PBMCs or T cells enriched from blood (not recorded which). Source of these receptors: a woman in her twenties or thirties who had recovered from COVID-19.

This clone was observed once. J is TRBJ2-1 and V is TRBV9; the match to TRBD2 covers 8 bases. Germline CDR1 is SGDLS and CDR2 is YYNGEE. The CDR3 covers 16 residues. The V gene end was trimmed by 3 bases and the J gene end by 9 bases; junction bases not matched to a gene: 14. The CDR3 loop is CASSALSPPGLGEQFF. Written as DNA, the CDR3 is TGTGCCAGCAGCGCCCTGAGTCCCCCGGGACTAGGTGAGCAGTTCTTC.

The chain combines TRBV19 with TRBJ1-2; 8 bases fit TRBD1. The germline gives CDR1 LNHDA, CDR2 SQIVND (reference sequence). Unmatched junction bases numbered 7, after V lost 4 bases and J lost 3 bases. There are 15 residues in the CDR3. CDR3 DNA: TGTGCCAGTAGTAGCACAGGGGGTCGTGACTATGGCTACACCTTC. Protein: CASSSTGGRDYGYTF.

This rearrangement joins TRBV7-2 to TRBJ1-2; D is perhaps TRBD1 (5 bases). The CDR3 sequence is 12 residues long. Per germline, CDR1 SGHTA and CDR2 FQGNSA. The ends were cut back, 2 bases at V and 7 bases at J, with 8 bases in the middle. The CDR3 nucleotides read TGTGCCAGCAGCTTACTGGGGCTTGGCTACACCTTC. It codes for CASSLLGLGYTF.

DNA of the CDR3: TGTGCCAGCAGCCCCACGAGGGGAGGTTACAATGAGCAGTTCTTC. Translation: CASSPTRGGYNEQFF. The chain couples TRBV3-1 (or the pseudogene TRBV3-2) to TRBJ2-1; tentatively, D is TRBD2 (6 bases). V was pared by 4 bases and J by 4 bases, with 14 bases between. The CDR3 extends over 15 amino acids. CDR1 and CDR2 (germline): LGHDT, YNNKEL (reference sequence).

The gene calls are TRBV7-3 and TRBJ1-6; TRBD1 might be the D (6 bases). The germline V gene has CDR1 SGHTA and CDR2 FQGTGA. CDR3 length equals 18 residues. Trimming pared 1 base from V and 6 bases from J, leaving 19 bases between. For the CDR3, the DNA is TGTGCCAGCAGCTTAAGGGGGCCGGGGGGCTATGGTAATTCACCCCTCCACTTT. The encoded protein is CASSLRGPGGYGNSPLHF.

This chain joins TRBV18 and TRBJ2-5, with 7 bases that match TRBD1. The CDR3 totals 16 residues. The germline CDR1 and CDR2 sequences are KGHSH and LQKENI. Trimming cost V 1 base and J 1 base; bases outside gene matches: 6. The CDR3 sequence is CASSPRLRDSQETQYF. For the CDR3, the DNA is TGTGCCAGCTCACCACGCCTCCGGGACAGCCAAGAGACCCAGTACTTC.

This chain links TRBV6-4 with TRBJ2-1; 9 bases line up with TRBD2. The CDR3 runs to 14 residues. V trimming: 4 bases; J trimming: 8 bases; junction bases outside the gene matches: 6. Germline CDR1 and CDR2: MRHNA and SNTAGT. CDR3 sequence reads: CASSARTSVHEQFF. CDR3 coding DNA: TGTGCCAGCAGTGCCCGGACTAGCGTCCATGAGCAGTTCTTC.

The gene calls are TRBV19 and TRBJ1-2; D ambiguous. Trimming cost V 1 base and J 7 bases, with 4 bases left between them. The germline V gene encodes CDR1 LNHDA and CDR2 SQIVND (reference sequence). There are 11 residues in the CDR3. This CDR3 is CASSIGLGYTF. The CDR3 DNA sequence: TGTGCCAGTAGTATAGGTCTTGGCTACACCTTC.

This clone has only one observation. CDR3: CASNLGGNSYNEQFF. In DNA, the CDR3 is TGCGCCAGCAATCTAGGCGGGAACTCCTACAATGAGCAGTTCTTC. The rearrangement joins TRBV5-1 to TRBJ2-1; tentatively, D is TRBD2 (6 bases). CDR1 is SGHRS, CDR2 YFSETQ, per germline. With 6 bases removed from V and 0 bases from J, the gap between germline ends came to 13 bases. The CDR3 runs to 15 residues.

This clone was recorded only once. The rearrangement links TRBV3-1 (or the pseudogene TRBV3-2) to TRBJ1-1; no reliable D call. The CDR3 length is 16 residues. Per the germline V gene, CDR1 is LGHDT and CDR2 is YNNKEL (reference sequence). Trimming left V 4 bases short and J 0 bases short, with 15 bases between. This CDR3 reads CASSPPYGVMNTEAFF. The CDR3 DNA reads TGTGCCAGCAGCCCCCCCTACGGAGTCATGAACACTGAAGCTTTCTTT.

CDR3 DNA sequence: TGTGCCACCAGGCTCCCCCAGAGCTACGAGCAGTACTTC. It is translated as CATRLPQSYEQYF. J is TRBJ2-7 and V is TRBV19; the D is unclear. The V end was cut by 10 bases, the J end by 3 bases, with 16 bases between. The CDR3 sequence is 13 residues long. Germline V gene lookup returns CDR1 LNHDA and CDR2 SQIVND (reference sequence).

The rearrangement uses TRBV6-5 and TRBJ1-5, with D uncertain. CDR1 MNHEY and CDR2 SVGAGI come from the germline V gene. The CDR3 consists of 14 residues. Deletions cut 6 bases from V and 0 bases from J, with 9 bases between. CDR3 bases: TGTGCCAGCAGGCCCGGGAATAGCAATCAGCCCCAGCATTTT. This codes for CASRPGNSNQPQHF.

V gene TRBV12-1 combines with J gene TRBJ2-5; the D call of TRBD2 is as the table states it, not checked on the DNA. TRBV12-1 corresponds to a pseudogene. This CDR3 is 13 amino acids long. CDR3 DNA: TGTGCCAGCAGCTTAGGGGGGGAAGAGACCCAGTACTTC. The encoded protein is CASSLGGEETQYF.

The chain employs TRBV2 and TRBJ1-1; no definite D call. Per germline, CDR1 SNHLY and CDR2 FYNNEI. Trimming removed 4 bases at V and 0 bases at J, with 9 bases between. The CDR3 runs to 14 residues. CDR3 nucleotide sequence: TGTGCCAGCAGTGTAGAGGGAATGAACACTGAAGCTTTCTTT. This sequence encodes CASSVEGMNTEAFF.

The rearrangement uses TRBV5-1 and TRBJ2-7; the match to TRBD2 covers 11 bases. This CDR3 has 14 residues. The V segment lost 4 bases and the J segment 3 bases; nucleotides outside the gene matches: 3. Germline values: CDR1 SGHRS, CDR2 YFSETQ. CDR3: CASSSGLAGYEQYF. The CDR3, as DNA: TGCGCCAGCAGCAGTGGACTAGCGGGCTACGAGCAGTACTTC.

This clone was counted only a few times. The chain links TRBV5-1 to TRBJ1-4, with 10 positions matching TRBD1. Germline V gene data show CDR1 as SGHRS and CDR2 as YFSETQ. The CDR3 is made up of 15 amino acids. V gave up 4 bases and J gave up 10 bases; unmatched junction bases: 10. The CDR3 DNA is TGCGCCAGCAGCCAGGCTACGGGACAGGGGCGAAAACTGTTTTTT. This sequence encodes CASSQATGQGRKLFF.